This TCR beta chain was sequenced in a study of blood T cell repertoires in COVID-19. The data were produced by immunoSEQ multiplex PCR, yet TCRdb's version contains in-frame clones alone and is incomplete. The sample has over 140,000 clones; around 79% are singletons. V lost 4 bases to trimming and J lost 7 bases; unmatched junction nucleotides: 8. The length of the CDR3 is 14 residues. Germline loops: CDR1 MNHEY, CDR2 SMNVEV (reference sequence). Sequencing used PBMCs or T cells enriched from blood (not recorded which). The sequence came from a woman aged 45-65 years who had recovered from COVID-19. V and J are TRBV27 and TRBJ2-5, with 8 nucleotides matching TRBD1. CDR3 sequence (DNA): TGTGCCAGCAGTTCAGGACAGGGTGAAGGGACCCAGTACTTC. Its translation: CASSSGQGEGTQYF.